The rows below give T cell receptor beta chains drawn from one sample of a study of blood T cell repertoires in COVID-19. Measured with immunoSEQ multiplex PCR; TCRdb has only the in-frame clones, and not every one. The sample shows fewer than 150,000 clones, approximately 80% of them seen only once. Sequenced input: peripheral blood. The receptor set was obtained from a human donor in a cohort sampled during active COVID-19. Each CDR3 is given with its conserved first and last residue.

TRBV7-2,CASSQGWGGPYEQYF
TRBV5-1,CASSFRERETQYF
TRBV3-1/TRBV3-2,CASSGRTDVYGYTF
TRBV19,CASSIDRGTGELFF
TRBV19,CASQQGASYEQYF
TRBV11-1,CASSFPRVANEQFF
TRBV7-9,CASSPTGADGYTF
TRBV19,CASSIAREREQYF
TRBV7-3,CASSPRVTGELFF
TRBV7-9,CASSLAGAWTGELFF
TRBV4-2,CASSQVLGGNTEAFF
TRBV6-1,CASSGGVWGTSYEQFF
TRBV5-4,CASSFGGTRFETQYF
TRBV7-2,CASSLQRHTSGGANEQFF
TRBV3-1/TRBV3-2,CASSQERYGANVLTF
TRBV5-1,CASSRATGGGGNTIYF
TRBV7-3,CASSPQTSSDTQYF
TRBV7-8,CASSLRFNTEAFF
TRBV7-2,CASSLTGGIAYNEQFF
TRBV28,CASSSGQTQGEQYF
TRBV11-3,CASSPRRGAGGEQFF
TRBV6-5,CASTDRSSPLHF
TRBV5-4,CASSSVEAEAFF
TRBV6-5,CASSYRRQSNSPLHF
TRBV6-1,CASSEQGTSGDEQYF
TRBV6-5,CASSYSGQGEKLFF
TRBV28,CASSFTGTSWGQPQHF
TRBV29-1,CSVEDRGGNTIYF
TRBV6-5,CASTESGGTTDTQYF
TRBV4-2,CASRIGGSWGSGDTEAFF
TRBV4-1,CASSQALLAGATNTGELFF
TRBV23-1,CASFRDRGFGELFF
TRBV28,CASYWTAFQEQYF
TRBV28,CASSLTGGGTDTQYF
TRBV2,CASSEGGNLYGYTF
TRBV5-5,CLAGSTYEQYF
TRBV9,CASSVGQGLNTEAFF
TRBV24-1,CATSELTSAGELFF
TRBV7-6,CASRPTVNSPLHF
TRBV12-3/TRBV12-4,CASSWQVGETQYF
TRBV11-2,CASSLGRAGYTF
TRBV24-1,CATSDHFSGGVRETQYF
TRBV10-3,CAISDEDRVERNEQFF
TRBV21-1,CASSKTQGSSTDTQYF
TRBV9,CASSVSQASYNEQFF
TRBV19,CATSTGQGGYYEQYF